These T cell receptor beta chains were read from a single sample in a study of T cell repertoires in cytomegalovirus infection. TCRdb re-derived calls from the reads in MiXCR, one entry per CDR3 protein. The data hold just under 500,000 distinct CDR3 sequences, with 30% to 35% observed a single time. These receptors' targets are unknown. The sequencing used cultured PBMCs, collected from culture after CMV antigen stimulation. These receptors all come from a human donor in good health (CMV status not recorded). Some clones in this sample may be carry-over from other donors' samples. The CDR3 runs from the conserved cysteine through the conserved F or W. The order of the fields is V gene, J gene, clone size, D gene, CDR3 DNA, CDR3 protein. D genes are given only for firm matches. Not every row has a clone size; where given, it reads once, few, many or a size class.

V gene: TRBV10-3; J gene: TRBJ2-2; clone size: many; D gene: -; CDR3 DNA: TGTGCCATCAGTGGCGACGGGACCGGGGAGCTGTTTTTT; CDR3 protein: CAISGDGTGELFF
V gene: TRBV3-1; J gene: TRBJ2-7; clone size: -; D gene: -; CDR3 DNA: TGTGCCAGCAGCCAAGATAGGAGCGCCTCCTACGAGCAGTACTTC; CDR3 protein: CASSQDRSASYEQYF
V gene: TRBV5-5; J gene: TRBJ1-5; clone size: once; D gene: -; CDR3 DNA: TGTGCCAGCAGCTCCCAAGCTGACAATAGCAATCAGCCCCAGCATTTT; CDR3 protein: CASSSQADNSNQPQHF
V gene: TRBV7-2; J gene: TRBJ1-2; clone size: few; D gene: -; CDR3 DNA: TGTGCCAGCAGCTTAGGGGGGTTCGACTATGGCTACACCTTC; CDR3 protein: CASSLGGFDYGYTF
V gene: TRBV10-3; J gene: TRBJ2-1; clone size: few; D gene: TRBD2; CDR3 DNA: TGTGCCATCAACCGAGCGGGAGGGGCTCCCGATGAGCAGTTCTTC; CDR3 protein: CAINRAGGAPDEQFF
V gene: TRBV12-3/TRBV12-4; J gene: TRBJ2-4; clone size: -; D gene: -; CDR3 DNA: TGTGCCAGCAGTCCCGTCCGCTCGAGGGAACCGAACATTCAGTACTTC; CDR3 protein: CASSPVRSREPNIQYF
V gene: TRBV7-2; J gene: TRBJ1-3; clone size: few; D gene: TRBD1; CDR3 DNA: TGTGCCAGCAGCTTAGGCCGGGACAGAGGAAACACCATATATTTT; CDR3 protein: CASSLGRDRGNTIYF
V gene: TRBV7-2; J gene: TRBJ1-5; clone size: many; D gene: -; CDR3 DNA: TGTGCCAGCAGCTCGCAGAAGTATCAGCCCCAGCATTTT; CDR3 protein: CASSSQKYQPQHF
V gene: TRBV20-1; J gene: TRBJ2-5; clone size: -; D gene: -; CDR3 DNA: TGCAGTGCTAATCCCGCCTGGAGGGCGGCCCAAGAGACCCAGTACTTC; CDR3 protein: CSANPAWRAAQETQYF
V gene: TRBV7-2; J gene: TRBJ2-2; clone size: few; D gene: -; CDR3 DNA: TGTGCCAGCAGCCGAGAGCGGAGCGGGGAGCTGTTTTTT; CDR3 protein: CASSRERSGELFF
V gene: TRBV6-5; J gene: TRBJ2-5; clone size: few; D gene: -; CDR3 DNA: TGTGCCAGCAGCTCCCAGGGGAAAGAGACCCAGTACTTC; CDR3 protein: CASSSQGKETQYF
V gene: TRBV29-1; J gene: TRBJ2-5; clone size: -; D gene: -; CDR3 DNA: TGCAGCGTTGAACAAGAGACCCAGTACTTC; CDR3 protein: CSVEQETQYF
V gene: TRBV7-2; J gene: TRBJ2-3; clone size: -; D gene: -; CDR3 DNA: TGTGCCAGCAGCTTCTCCAGGGTGGCGGATACGCAGTATTTT; CDR3 protein: CASSFSRVADTQYF
V gene: TRBV6-5; J gene: TRBJ2-7; clone size: -; D gene: TRBD2; CDR3 DNA: TGTGCCAGCAGTTACTCCGGTTTGGCTAGCGGTTCCTACGAGCAGTACTTC; CDR3 protein: CASSYSGLASGSYEQYF
V gene: TRBV7-2; J gene: TRBJ1-4; clone size: -; D gene: TRBD1; CDR3 DNA: TGTGCCAGCAGCCGGACAGGGGCCACCGAAAAACTGTTTTTT; CDR3 protein: CASSRTGATEKLFF
V gene: TRBV30; J gene: TRBJ2-1; clone size: -; D gene: TRBD2; CDR3 DNA: TGTGCCTGGAGTGTAGGGGTAGCGGGACTGCTCAATGAGCAGTTCTTC; CDR3 protein: CAWSVGVAGLLNEQFF
V gene: TRBV6-2/TRBV6-3; J gene: TRBJ2-1; clone size: -; D gene: TRBD2; CDR3 DNA: TGTGCCAGCAGCCGACCGGGACTAGCGGGAGTTCGTGAGCAGTTCTTC; CDR3 protein: CASSRPGLAGVREQFF
V gene: TRBV19; J gene: TRBJ2-1; clone size: -; D gene: -; CDR3 DNA: TGTGCCAGTAATACGCGCGGGAACAATGAGCAGTTCTTC; CDR3 protein: CASNTRGNNEQFF
V gene: TRBV6-5; J gene: TRBJ2-2; clone size: -; D gene: -; CDR3 DNA: TGTGCCAGCAGTTACTTCCCCGCCAGGTCCTCTCTCATGGAGCTGTTTTTT; CDR3 protein: CASSYFPARSSLMELFF
V gene: TRBV7-9; J gene: TRBJ2-7; clone size: many; D gene: -; CDR3 DNA: TGTGCCAGCAGCTTACGACTGAATTACGAGCAGTACTTC; CDR3 protein: CASSLRLNYEQYF
V gene: TRBV20-1; J gene: TRBJ2-5; clone size: -; D gene: -; CDR3 DNA: TGCAGTGCTAGAGATGGCGTAGGGGGAGTAGAGACCCAGTACTTC; CDR3 protein: CSARDGVGGVETQYF
V gene: TRBV4-3; J gene: TRBJ2-7; clone size: few; D gene: -; CDR3 DNA: TGCGCCAGCAGCCAAGATTATCGGCAGGATTTCTCCTACGAGCAGTACTTC; CDR3 protein: CASSQDYRQDFSYEQYF
V gene: TRBV11-2; J gene: TRBJ2-5; clone size: -; D gene: TRBD1; CDR3 DNA: TGTGCCAGCAGCAGGGGACAGCGCGAGACCCAGTACTTC; CDR3 protein: CASSRGQRETQYF
V gene: TRBV7-9; J gene: TRBJ2-5; clone size: -; D gene: -; CDR3 DNA: TGTGCCAGCAGCTTATCCTCCCTGGGTTTGGCTGGTCAGGACTTC; CDR3 protein: CASSLSSLGLAGQDF
V gene: TRBV7-6; J gene: TRBJ2-7; clone size: few; D gene: TRBD1; CDR3 DNA: TGTGCCAGCAGCAGGCGACAGGGGGCGGAGGAGCAGTACTTC; CDR3 protein: CASSRRQGAEEQYF
V gene: TRBV6-1; J gene: TRBJ2-3; clone size: few; D gene: TRBD2; CDR3 DNA: TGTGCCAGCAGTGGACTAGCGGGACCCACAGATACGCAGTATTTT; CDR3 protein: CASSGLAGPTDTQYF
V gene: TRBV7-2; J gene: TRBJ2-1; clone size: many; D gene: TRBD2; CDR3 DNA: TGTGCCAGCAGCTTCTCCGGGACTAGCGGGATCAATGAGCAGTTCTTC; CDR3 protein: CASSFSGTSGINEQFF
V gene: TRBV7-9; J gene: TRBJ2-3; clone size: -; D gene: TRBD2; CDR3 DNA: TGTGCCAGCAGCCCCCAGGGAGGACTAGCGCCAGATACGCAGTATTTT; CDR3 protein: CASSPQGGLAPDTQYF
V gene: TRBV7-2; J gene: TRBJ2-3; clone size: many; D gene: TRBD2; CDR3 DNA: TGTGCCAGCAGGCCGAGCGGGATCTCCCCCGCAGATACGCAGTATTTT; CDR3 protein: CASRPSGISPADTQYF
V gene: TRBV12-3/TRBV12-4; J gene: TRBJ2-1; clone size: -; D gene: -; CDR3 DNA: TGTGCCAGCAGTTCCGAGCTTCGAGGTGAGCAGTTCTTC; CDR3 protein: CASSSELRGEQFF
V gene: TRBV12-3/TRBV12-4; J gene: TRBJ2-5; clone size: few; D gene: TRBD2; CDR3 DNA: TGTGCCAGCAGTCTCTTGGCGGGAGTAATGCGGGAGACCCAGTACTTC; CDR3 protein: CASSLLAGVMRETQYF
V gene: TRBV14; J gene: TRBJ1-6; clone size: -; D gene: -; CDR3 DNA: TGTGCCAGCAGCCAATTGCAGTTTAATTCACCCCTCCACTTT; CDR3 protein: CASSQLQFNSPLHF
V gene: TRBV6-2/TRBV6-3; J gene: TRBJ2-5; clone size: -; D gene: TRBD2; CDR3 DNA: TGTGCCAGCAGAGCGCTCGGGACTAGCGGGCAAGAGACCCAGTACTTC; CDR3 protein: CASRALGTSGQETQYF
V gene: TRBV28; J gene: TRBJ2-7; clone size: few; D gene: -; CDR3 DNA: TGTGCCAGCAGCGGCCGGGTCCCCCGCGAGCAGTACTTC; CDR3 protein: CASSGRVPREQYF
V gene: TRBV7-6; J gene: TRBJ2-5; clone size: -; D gene: -; CDR3 DNA: TGTGCTAGCAGCCCAGGGGCGGGAGCGGCTGGGGAGACCCAGTACTTC; CDR3 protein: CASSPGAGAAGETQYF
V gene: TRBV13; J gene: TRBJ1-4; clone size: -; D gene: -; CDR3 DNA: TGTGCCAGCAGCCCCAAGGGGGGATTAAATGAAAAACTGTTTTTT; CDR3 protein: CASSPKGGLNEKLFF
V gene: TRBV10-3; J gene: TRBJ2-3; clone size: -; D gene: -; CDR3 DNA: TGTGCCATCAGTGAGTCGAGAGGGGACGGAGATACGCAGTATTTT; CDR3 protein: CAISESRGDGDTQYF
V gene: TRBV7-2; J gene: TRBJ2-7; clone size: few; D gene: TRBD1; CDR3 DNA: TGTGCCAGCAGCACGGAAGGGACAGGGTACTACGAGCAGTACTTC; CDR3 protein: CASSTEGTGYYEQYF
V gene: TRBV4-3; J gene: TRBJ1-3; clone size: few; D gene: -; CDR3 DNA: TGCGCCAGCAGCCAAGATAGAACTAGCTCTGGAAACACCATATATTTT; CDR3 protein: CASSQDRTSSGNTIYF
V gene: TRBV24-1; J gene: TRBJ2-4; clone size: -; D gene: -; CDR3 DNA: TGTGCCACCAGTGATAGCAGGGCTCTGGGTGGTTTAGCCAAAAACATTCAGTACTTC; CDR3 protein: CATSDSRALGGLAKNIQYF
V gene: TRBV5-1; J gene: TRBJ2-2; clone size: -; D gene: -; CDR3 DNA: TGCGCCAGCAGCTTCGGGGAATGGAACGGGGAGCTGTTTTTT; CDR3 protein: CASSFGEWNGELFF
V gene: TRBV10-3; J gene: TRBJ1-2; clone size: -; D gene: -; CDR3 DNA: TGTGCCTCCAGCGGGGGTAAAGGCGGCCTCGGTGGCTACACCTTC; CDR3 protein: CASSGGKGGLGGYTF
V gene: TRBV3-1; J gene: TRBJ2-7; clone size: -; D gene: -; CDR3 DNA: TGTGCCAGCAGCCACACAACGGAGGGGCCATACTACGAGCAGTACTTC; CDR3 protein: CASSHTTEGPYYEQYF
V gene: TRBV6-1; J gene: TRBJ2-7; clone size: -; D gene: TRBD2; CDR3 DNA: TGTGCCAGCAGTGGAACGACTAGCGGGAGTGGGATCGAGCAGTACTTC; CDR3 protein: CASSGTTSGSGIEQYF
V gene: TRBV27; J gene: TRBJ2-5; clone size: -; D gene: TRBD2; CDR3 DNA: TGTGCCAGCAGACCTGGACTAGCGGAAGAGACCCAGTACTTC; CDR3 protein: CASRPGLAEETQYF
V gene: TRBV7-2; J gene: TRBJ1-2; clone size: few; D gene: TRBD1; CDR3 DNA: TGTGCCAGCAGCTTAGGGGGGGTGGGACAGCGCCTTGGCTACACCTTC; CDR3 protein: CASSLGGVGQRLGYTF
V gene: TRBV12-3/TRBV12-4; J gene: TRBJ2-7; clone size: few; D gene: -; CDR3 DNA: TGTGCCAGCAGTCCGACTAGTTTGGTCGTTGAAAAGCAGTACTTC; CDR3 protein: CASSPTSLVVEKQYF
V gene: TRBV28; J gene: TRBJ2-7; clone size: -; D gene: -; CDR3 DNA: TGTGCCAGCTCCCAGGGGTTAGGCTCCTACGAGCAGTACTTC; CDR3 protein: CASSQGLGSYEQYF
V gene: TRBV6-2/TRBV6-3; J gene: TRBJ2-1; clone size: -; D gene: -; CDR3 DNA: TGTGCCAGCAACGGACTTTTCAATGAGCAGTTCTTC; CDR3 protein: CASNGLFNEQFF
V gene: TRBV6-6; J gene: TRBJ1-2; clone size: -; D gene: TRBD1; CDR3 DNA: TGTGCCAGCAGTGAGGGACAGGCTGACTATGGCTACACCTTC; CDR3 protein: CASSEGQADYGYTF
V gene: TRBV10-3; J gene: TRBJ2-1; clone size: -; D gene: -; CDR3 DNA: TGTGCCATCAGTGAGTCAATTGAAGGGCATGAGCAGTTCTTC; CDR3 protein: CAISESIEGHEQFF
V gene: TRBV29-1; J gene: TRBJ1-2; clone size: few; D gene: -; CDR3 DNA: TGCAGCGTTGATGGTCCTTACTATGGCTACACCTTC; CDR3 protein: CSVDGPYYGYTF
V gene: TRBV5-1; J gene: TRBJ2-1; clone size: -; D gene: TRBD1; CDR3 DNA: TGCGCCAGCAGCTTGGAGGGGACAGGGCCCAATGAGCAGTTCTTC; CDR3 protein: CASSLEGTGPNEQFF